The rows below give T cell receptor beta chains drawn from one sample of a study of cytomegalovirus exposure and HLA in healthy donors. The protocol was immunoSEQ multiplex PCR, while the TCRdb copy is restricted to in-frame clones and leaves out a portion. The table includes more than 100,000 clones, 60% to 80% detected once. Sequencing input: PBMCs. These receptors all come from a woman in her fifties or sixties in good health and CMV-seronegative. CDR3s include the opening cysteine and the closing phenylalanine or tryptophan. D genes are given only for firm matches. Only some rows state a clone size, as once, few, many or a class for expanded clones.

TRBJ2-2	.	TRBD1	TRBV5-6	CASSSGPYRGQGGELFF	TGTGCCAGCAGCTCAGGACCCTACAGGGGGCAAGGCGGGGAGCTGTTTTTT
TRBJ1-3	.	TRBD1	TRBV11-2	CASSRTGARSSGNTIYF	TGTGCCAGCAGCCGGACAGGGGCGAGGTCAAGTGGAAACACCATATATTTT
TRBJ2-3	.	TRBD1	TRBV4-1	CASRRTGTGSTTDTQYF	TGCGCCAGCAGGCGTACCGGGACAGGGTCTACCACAGATACGCAGTATTTT
TRBJ2-5	once	.	TRBV27	CASRSRQETQYF	TGTGCCAGCAGGAGCCGCCAAGAGACCCAGTACTTC
TRBJ2-7	.	TRBD2	TRBV2	CASSRTGTRDGEQYF	TGTGCCAGCTCCAGGACCGGGACTAGGGACGGCGAGCAGTACTTC
TRBJ2-7	.	TRBD1	TRBV13	CASRPFTGGYEQYF	TGTGCCAGCAGACCTTTCACAGGGGGCTACGAGCAGTACTTC
TRBJ1-5	few	.	TRBV6-1	CASSEALNQPQHF	TGTGCCAGCAGTGAAGCCCTCAATCAGCCCCAGCATTTT
TRBJ2-7	few	TRBD1	TRBV19	CASSWSGTVPEQYF	TGTGCCAGTAGTTGGTCCGGGACAGTTCCCGAGCAGTACTTC
TRBJ1-1	.	TRBD1	TRBV18	CASSQGQVAEAFF	TGTGCCAGCTCACAAGGACAGGTTGCTGAAGCTTTCTTT
TRBJ2-5	once	TRBD1	TRBV29-1	CSVLKGTVQETQYF	TGCAGCGTCTTGAAAGGGACAGTCCAAGAGACCCAGTACTTC
TRBJ2-1	.	TRBD2	TRBV5-4	CASSAPGGSGSSQHYNEQFF	TGTGCCAGCAGCGCCCCCGGGGGTAGCGGGAGTTCCCAACACTACAATGAGCAGTTCTTC
TRBJ2-1	.	TRBD2	TRBV30	CAWSTTSGLYNEQFF	TGTGCCTGGAGTACTACTAGCGGGCTCTACAATGAGCAGTTCTTC
TRBJ2-3	.	.	TRBV21-1	CASSELAGTQYF	TGTGCCAGCAGCGAACTAGCGGGTACGCAGTATTTT
TRBJ2-7	.	.	TRBV6-4	CASIAQAGSSYEQYF	TGTGCCAGCATAGCCCAGGCGGGAAGCTCCTACGAGCAGTACTTC
TRBJ2-2	.	.	TRBV2	CASFATVNTGELFF	TGTGCCAGCTTCGCGACAGTCAACACCGGGGAGCTGTTTTTT
TRBJ1-1	.	.	TRBV28	CASTLNTLNTEAFF	TGTGCCAGCACTCTGAACACACTGAACACTGAAGCTTTCTTT
TRBJ2-5	.	TRBD2	TRBV7-9	CASSFTGLAGGATQYF	TGTGCCAGCAGCTTCACGGGGCTAGCGGGAGGGGCGACCCAGTACTTC
TRBJ2-2	.	.	TRBV30	CAWGQGGTGELFF	TGTGCCTGGGGGCAGGGGGGTACCGGGGAGCTGTTCTTT
TRBJ2-3	.	.	TRBV6-1	CASSHDGGTDTQYF	TGTGCCAGCAGCCACGACGGAGGCACAGATACGCAGTATTTT
TRBJ2-2	.	.	TRBV9	CASSVYGGNTGELFF	TGTGCCAGCAGCGTATACGGGGGTAACACCGGGGAGCTGTTTTTT
TRBJ1-5	.	.	TRBV10-3	CAISDPTANQPQHF	TGTGCCATCAGTGATCCGACAGCCAATCAGCCCCAGCATTTT
TRBJ1-6	.	TRBD1	TRBV5-1	CASSLAVSGQGVSPLHF	TGCGCCAGCAGCTTGGCCGTTAGTGGTCAGGGGGTTTCACCCCTCCACTTT